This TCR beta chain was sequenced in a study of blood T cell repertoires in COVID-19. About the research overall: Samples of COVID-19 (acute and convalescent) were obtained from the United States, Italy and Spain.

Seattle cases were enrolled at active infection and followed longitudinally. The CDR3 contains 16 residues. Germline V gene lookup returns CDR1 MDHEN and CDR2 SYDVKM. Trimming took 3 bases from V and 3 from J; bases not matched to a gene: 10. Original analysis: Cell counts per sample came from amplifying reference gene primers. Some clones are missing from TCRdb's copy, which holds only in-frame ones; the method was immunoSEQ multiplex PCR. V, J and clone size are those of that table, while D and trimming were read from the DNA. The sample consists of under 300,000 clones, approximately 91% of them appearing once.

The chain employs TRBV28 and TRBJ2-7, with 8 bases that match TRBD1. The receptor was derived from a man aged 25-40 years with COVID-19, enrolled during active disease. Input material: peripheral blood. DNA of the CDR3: TGTGCCAGCAGTTTCTCCCGGACAGGGCAAAGCTACGAGCAGTACTTC. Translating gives CASSFSRTGQSYEQYF.